These 27 T cell receptor beta chains were all obtained from the same sample, sequenced in a study of cytomegalovirus exposure and HLA in healthy donors. In the PCR, 60 Vbeta and 13 Jbeta primers were used. Libraries were prepared by immunoSEQ multiplex PCR; TCRdb keeps only in-frame clonotypes and omits some of them. The sample has about 67,000 clones, roughly 80% seen once; the top ten hold less than 3%. The specimen was PBMCs. The receptors stem from a young woman in good health and CMV-seronegative.

This chain connects TRBV5-1 to TRBJ1-4, with D possibly matching TRBD1 (5 bases). The V end was cut by 2 bases, the J end by 12 bases, with 14 bases between. Germline CDR1 is SGHRS and CDR2 is YFSETQ. CDR3 length: 13 amino acids. The CDR3 bases are TGCGCCAGCAGCTTCGGGACTGCCCAGGAACTGTTTTTT. Translating it yields CASSFGTAQELFF.

The chain uses TRBV4-1 and TRBJ1-4, with a weak D call TRBD1 (5 bases). CDR1 is MGHRA and CDR2 is YSYEKL in the germline V gene. This CDR3 has 15 amino acids. The V gene lost 1 base and the J gene lost 4 bases, with 10 bases spanning the gap. Here the CDR3 reads CASSQASGGNEKLFF. CDR3 bases: TGCGCCAGCAGCCAAGCGTCGGGGGGTAATGAAAAACTGTTTTTT.

Written as DNA, the CDR3 is TGTGCCAGCACCCCGGCAGGGGCGATGAACACTGAAGCTTTCTTT. It specifies CASTPAGAMNTEAFF. This rearrangement joins TRBV5-6 to TRBJ1-1; weak D call: TRBD1 (6 bases). The CDR3 length is 15 residues. Germline values: CDR1 SGHDT, CDR2 YYEEEE. The V end lost 6 bases, the J end lost 0 bases, and 15 bases lay between the germline ends.

The chain employs TRBV9 and TRBJ1-3; D gene unclear. CDR1 and CDR2 (germline): SGDLS, YYNGEE. Trimming left V 4 bases short and J 4 bases short, with 9 bases between. The CDR3 runs to 13 residues. The DNA of the CDR3 is TGTGCCAGCAGCAGGGAGGCAGGAAACACCATATATTTT. It specifies CASSREAGNTIYF.

The chain is built from TRBV14 and TRBJ2-7; D is unclear. V was clipped by 4 bases and J by 3 bases, with 13 bases between them. Germline V lookup: CDR1 SGHDN, CDR2 FVKESK. The CDR3 has 14 residues. This CDR3 reads CASSLLMVGYEQYF. DNA for the CDR3: TGTGCCAGCAGCCTATTAATGGTCGGCTACGAGCAGTACTTC.

V gene TRBV5-6 combines with J gene TRBJ1-5; TRBD1 agrees at 7 bases. Unmatched junction bases numbered 8, after V lost 2 bases and J lost 6 bases. CDR3 length: 15 amino acids. In germline, CDR1 is SGHDT, CDR2 YYEEEE. The CDR3 nucleotides are TGTGCCAGCAGCTTCAGGGGGTCGGGGGCTCAGCCCCAGCATTTT. This sequence encodes CASSFRGSGAQPQHF.

This clone has a single count. The chain links TRBV6-5 to TRBJ1-5; D unclear. This CDR3 spans 16 amino acids. V lost 0 bases and J lost 1, with 10 bases in between. Germline V CDR1 and CDR2: MNHEY, SVGAGI. The CDR3 region is CASSYSPHRSNQPQHF. In nucleotides, the CDR3 is TGTGCCAGCAGTTACTCCCCGCACAGAAGCAATCAGCCCCAGCATTTT.

The rearrangement links TRBV6-5 to TRBJ1-2; 9 nucleotides agree with TRBD1. In germline, CDR1 is MNHEY, CDR2 SVGAGI. This CDR3 comprises 14 residues. The junction had 9 bases not matched to a gene; V was cut back by 6 bases and J by 7 bases. CDR3 in DNA: TGTGCCAGCAGACAACCAACAGGGGGCTCTGGCTACACCTTC. Translation gives CASRQPTGGSGYTF.

About this clone: One end of the junction does not line up with germline, which may come from a read error. As DNA, the CDR3 is TGTTCCAGCAGCTTTCCCCTCGGGACTAGCGGGTCTCCGGGGGAGACCCAGTACTTC. Residues: CSSSFPLGTSGSPGETQYF. The chain combines TRBV7-9 with TRBJ2-5; 12 nucleotides line up with TRBD2. Germline V gene sequence: CDR1 SEHNR, CDR2 FQNEAQ (reference sequence). This CDR3 has 19 residues.

The rearrangement links TRBV7-2 to TRBJ1-2, with 7 bases lining up with TRBD1. There are 13 residues in the CDR3. The germline gives CDR1 SGHTA, CDR2 FQGNSA. V shed 4 bases, J shed 6 bases, and the junction held 5 bases outside the gene matches. The CDR3, as DNA: TGTGCCAGCAGCTCCCGACAGGGAGATGGCTACACCTTC. It is translated as CASSSRQGDGYTF.

The rearrangement links TRBV19 to TRBJ2-3; D gene ambiguous. Deletions cut 5 bases from V and 6 bases from J, with 12 bases between. The V gene's germline CDR1 is LNHDA and CDR2 SQIVND (reference sequence). The CDR3 is made up of 13 amino acids. CDR3 sequence (DNA): TGTGCCAGTAGTTCCCCGCTGGAGGATACGCAGTATTTT. This gives the protein CASSSPLEDTQYF.

There are a few counts of this clone. This chain uses TRBV28 with TRBJ2-7; possible D gene TRBD2, 5 bases. The CDR3 is 13 residues long. V was shortened by 4 bases and J by 2 bases, with 9 bases between the two germline ends. Per germline, CDR1 MDHEN and CDR2 SYDVKM. The DNA for the CDR3 is TGTGCCAGCAGTTCGATGGAGGCCTACGAGCAGTACTTC. Its protein is CASSSMEAYEQYF.

The V gene is TRBV9, the J gene TRBJ2-3; 12 bases match TRBD2. V was clipped by 1 base and J by 0 bases; unmatched bases: 9. Germline V gene lookup returns CDR1 SGDLS and CDR2 YYNGEE. The length of the CDR3 is 19 residues. The chain's CDR3 is CASSVFGLAGRASTDTQYF. DNA of the CDR3: TGTGCCAGCAGCGTATTCGGACTAGCGGGGCGAGCTAGCACAGATACGCAGTATTTT.

This chain links TRBV15 with TRBJ1-2; weak D call: TRBD1 (5 bases). V lost 4 bases and J lost 0, with 12 bases in between. The V gene's germline CDR1 is LNHNV and CDR2 YYDKDF (reference sequence). This CDR3 comprises 15 residues. Written as DNA, the CDR3 is TGTGCCACCAGCAACCTGACAGATGCTAACTATGGCTACACCTTC. It translates to CATSNLTDANYGYTF.

The rearrangement uses TRBV21-1 and TRBJ2-2; the table's TRBD2 call for D was not verified on the DNA. TRBV21-1 counts as a pseudogene. The CDR3 runs to 18 residues. The CDR3 is CASSNWERGGHDTGELFF. CDR3 nucleotides: TGTGCCAGCAGCAACTGGGAGCGGGGGGGCCACGACACCGGGGAGCTGTTTTTT.

The chain couples TRBV5-8 to TRBJ1-6; 10 positions match TRBD1. The CDR3 sequence is 14 residues long. The V gene's germline CDR1 is SGHTS and CDR2 YDEGEE. Trimming cost V 4 bases and J 7 bases; bases outside gene matches: 2. CDR3 in amino acids: CASSLGQGNSPLHF. The CDR3 coding sequence is TGTGCCAGCAGCCTGGGACAGGGGAATTCACCCCTCCACTTT.

To note about this clone: At one boundary the junction diverges from the germline segment, which might be a read error. The gene calls are TRBV7-7 and TRBJ2-7; 7 bases match TRBD1. CDR1 is SSHAT, CDR2 FNYEAQ, per germline (reference sequence). The CDR3 is 14 amino acids. CDR3 residues: CASSPPGQIYERYF. In DNA form, the CDR3 reads TGTGCCAGCAGTCCTCCGGGACAGATCTACGAGCGGTACTTC.

The chain uses TRBV11-2 and TRBJ2-4; 8 nucleotides agree with TRBD2. This CDR3 has 16 amino acids. The germline V gene encodes CDR1 SGHAT and CDR2 FQNNGV. V trimming: 3 bases; J trimming: 6 bases; junction bases outside the gene matches: 10. The CDR3 coding sequence is TGTGCCAGCAGCTTTAGGACGGGGGGGCTCGGAAACATTCAGTACTTC. Translated, it gives CASSFRTGGLGNIQYF.

The chain uses TRBV6-1 and TRBJ1-1; D might be TRBD1 (5 bases). V lost 10 bases to trimming and J lost 8 bases, with 8 bases between them. The CDR3 runs 9 residues. The V gene's germline CDR1 is MNHNS and CDR2 SASEGT. CDR3 DNA sequence: TGTGCCATCCCAGGGGAAGCTTTCTTT. It is translated as CAIPGEAFF.

This chain joins TRBV2 and TRBJ1-1, with 8 bases identical to TRBD1. CDR1 is SNHLY, CDR2 FYNNEI, per germline. After removal of 5 bases from V and 2 bases from J, the junction contained 4 bases not matched to a gene. This CDR3 is built from 14 residues. Here the CDR3 DNA reads TGTGCCAGCAGTCGGGACAGGTTTAACACTGAAGCTTTCTTT. Its protein product is CASSRDRFNTEAFF.

V is TRBV4-2 and J is TRBJ1-3; no definite D call. Trimming left V 0 bases short and J 6 bases short, with 12 bases between. CDR3 size: 15 residues. In germline, CDR1 is LGHNA, CDR2 YNFKEQ. The chain's CDR3 is CASSQEVGGENTIYF. CDR3 nucleotides: TGTGCCAGCAGCCAAGAAGTCGGCGGAGAAAACACCATATATTTT.

There are a few counts of this clone. The sample carries other DNA sequences with the same CDR3. This sequence joins TRBV18 and TRBJ1-5; TRBD1 might be the D (6 bases). This CDR3 has 13 amino acids. CDR1 is KGHSH and CDR2 is LQKENI in the germline V gene. Trimming removed 4 bases from V and 4 bases from J, with 8 bases in between. CDR3 bases: TGTGCCAGCTCACGACAGGATAATCAGCCCCAGCATTTT. Translating gives CASSRQDNQPQHF.

The V gene is TRBV4-1, the J gene TRBJ1-1, with D possibly TRBD1 on 5 matching bases. Germline V gene data show CDR1 as MGHRA and CDR2 as YSYEKL. This CDR3 comprises 16 residues. V gave up 2 bases and J gave up 2 bases, with 15 bases separating them. This CDR3 reads CASSQREGELNTEAFF. CDR3 nucleotide sequence: TGCGCCAGCAGCCAAAGAGAAGGGGAACTAAACACTGAAGCTTTCTTT.

CDR3 sequence: CASSLTTASNTEAFF. In DNA, the CDR3 is TGTGCCAGCTCTCTAACGACAGCTTCGAACACTGAAGCTTTCTTT. This rearrangement joins TRBV18 to TRBJ1-1; possibly TRBD1 for D (5 bases). V dropped 6 bases and J dropped 1 base, with 15 bases sitting between them. The CDR3 is 15 residues long. CDR1 KGHSH and CDR2 LQKENI come from the germline V gene.

This chain links TRBV28 with TRBJ1-2; D is unclear. Germline CDR1 and CDR2: MDHEN and SYDVKM. The CDR3 contains 14 residues. Trimming took 7 bases from V and 2 from J, leaving 14 bases between them. As DNA, the CDR3 is TGTGCCAGCATCCCCCCTGGCGGGAACTATGGCTACACCTTC. Translating gives CASIPPGGNYGYTF.

With regard to this clone: This same CDR3 is encoded by further DNA sequences in the sample. The V gene is TRBV19, the J gene TRBJ1-1; D is possibly TRBD1 (5 bases). The V gene lost 1 base and the J gene lost 2 bases, with 8 bases spanning the gap. Germline CDR1 and CDR2: LNHDA and SQIVND (reference sequence). CDR3 length: 14 residues. The CDR3 DNA follows: TGTGCCAGTAGTATAGGCCAGGGTAACACTGAAGCTTTCTTT. Its translation is CASSIGQGNTEAFF.

The chain employs TRBV6-5 and TRBJ2-1, with 7 bases matching TRBD2. The CDR3 length is 15 residues. In germline, CDR1 is MNHEY, CDR2 SVGAGI. J gave up 3 bases and V 6 bases, and 8 bases lay outside the gene matches. CDR3 coding DNA: TGTGCCAGCAGCCAATCAGGACTAGTCTACAATGAGCAGTTCTTC. It encodes CASSQSGLVYNEQFF.